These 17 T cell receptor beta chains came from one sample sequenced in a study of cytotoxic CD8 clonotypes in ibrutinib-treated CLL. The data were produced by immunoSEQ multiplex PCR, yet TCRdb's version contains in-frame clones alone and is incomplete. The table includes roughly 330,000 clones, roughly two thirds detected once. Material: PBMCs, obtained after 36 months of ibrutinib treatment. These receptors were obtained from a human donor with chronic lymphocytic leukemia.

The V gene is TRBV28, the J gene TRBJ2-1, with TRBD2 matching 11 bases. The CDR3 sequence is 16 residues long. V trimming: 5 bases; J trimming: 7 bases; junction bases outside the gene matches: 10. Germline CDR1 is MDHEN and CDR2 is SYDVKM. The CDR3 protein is CASSKLSGRAGNEQFF. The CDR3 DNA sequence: TGTGCCAGCAGTAAGCTTAGCGGGAGGGCAGGGAATGAGCAGTTCTTC.

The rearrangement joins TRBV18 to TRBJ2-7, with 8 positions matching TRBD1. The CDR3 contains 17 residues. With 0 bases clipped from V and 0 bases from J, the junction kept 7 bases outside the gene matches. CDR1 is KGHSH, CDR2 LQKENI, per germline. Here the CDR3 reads CASSPPFRGPSSYEQYF. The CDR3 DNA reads TGTGCCAGCTCACCACCCTTCAGGGGGCCCAGCTCCTACGAGCAGTACTTC.

The CDR3, as DNA: TGTGCCAGCAGCTTAGGCAGGGGAGATAGCAATCAGCCCCAGCATTTT. This translates into CASSLGRGDSNQPQHF. The chain links TRBV7-9 to TRBJ1-5; maybe TRBD1 (6 bases). Germline V CDR1 and CDR2: SEHNR, FQNEAQ (reference sequence). There are 16 residues in the CDR3. Trimming took off 1 base at V and 0 bases at J, with 10 bases between the two ends.

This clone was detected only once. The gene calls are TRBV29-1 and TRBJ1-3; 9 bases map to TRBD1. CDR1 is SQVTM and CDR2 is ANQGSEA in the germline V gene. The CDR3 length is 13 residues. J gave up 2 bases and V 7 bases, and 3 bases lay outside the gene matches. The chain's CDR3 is CSARTGAGNTIYF. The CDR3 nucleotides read TGCAGCGCCAGGACAGGGGCTGGAAACACCATATATTTT.

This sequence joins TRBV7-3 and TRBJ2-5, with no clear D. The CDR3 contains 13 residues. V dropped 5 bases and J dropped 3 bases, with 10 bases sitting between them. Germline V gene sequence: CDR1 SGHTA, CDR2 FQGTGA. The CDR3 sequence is CASSRSGKETQYF. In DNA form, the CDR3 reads TGTGCCAGCAGCCGAAGTGGGAAAGAGACCCAGTACTTC.

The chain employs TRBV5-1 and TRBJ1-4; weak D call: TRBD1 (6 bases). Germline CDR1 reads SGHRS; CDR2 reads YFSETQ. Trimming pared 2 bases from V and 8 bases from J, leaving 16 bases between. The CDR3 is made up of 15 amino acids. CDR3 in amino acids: CASSFRGQGSEKLFF. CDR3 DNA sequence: TGCGCCAGCAGCTTTCGGGGGCAGGGAAGCGAAAAACTGTTTTTT.

CDR3: CASSSPTSGTRETQYF. The CDR3 DNA sequence: TGTGCCAGCAGCTCACCGACTAGCGGGACTAGAGAGACCCAGTACTTC. V gene TRBV27 combines with J gene TRBJ2-5; TRBD2 matches 11 bases. Germline lookup yields CDR1 MNHEY and CDR2 SMNVEV (reference sequence). The CDR3 has 16 amino acids. Trimming took 6 bases from V and 4 from J; bases not matched to a gene: 10.

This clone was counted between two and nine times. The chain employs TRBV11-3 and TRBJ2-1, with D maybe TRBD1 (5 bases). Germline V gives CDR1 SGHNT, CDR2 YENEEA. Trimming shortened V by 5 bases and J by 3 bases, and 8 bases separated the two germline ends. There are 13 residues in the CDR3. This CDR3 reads CASSPTVYNEQFF. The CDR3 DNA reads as TGTGCCAGCAGCCCGACAGTCTACAATGAGCAGTTCTTC.

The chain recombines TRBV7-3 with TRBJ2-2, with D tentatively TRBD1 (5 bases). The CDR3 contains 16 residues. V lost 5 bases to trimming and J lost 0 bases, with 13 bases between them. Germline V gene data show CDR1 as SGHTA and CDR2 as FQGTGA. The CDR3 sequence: CASSRTGQPNTGELFF. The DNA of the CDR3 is TGTGCCAGCAGCCGAACAGGACAACCGAACACCGGGGAGCTGTTTTTT.

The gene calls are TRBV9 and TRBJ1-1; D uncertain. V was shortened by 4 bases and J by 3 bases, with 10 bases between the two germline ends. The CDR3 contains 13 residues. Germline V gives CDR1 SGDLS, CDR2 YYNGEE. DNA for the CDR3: TGTGCCAGCAGCCTCAGTCAGGACACTGAAGCTTTCTTT. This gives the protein CASSLSQDTEAFF.

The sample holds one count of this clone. The DNA for the CDR3 is TGCAGCGTTAAAAAGACACGCTACGAGCAGTACTTC. This codes for CSVKKTRYEQYF. The chain links TRBV29-1 to TRBJ2-7; D uncertain. V shed 5 bases and J shed 3 bases, with 11 bases lying between them. This CDR3 has 12 residues. Germline assignment: CDR1 SQVTM and CDR2 ANQGSEA.

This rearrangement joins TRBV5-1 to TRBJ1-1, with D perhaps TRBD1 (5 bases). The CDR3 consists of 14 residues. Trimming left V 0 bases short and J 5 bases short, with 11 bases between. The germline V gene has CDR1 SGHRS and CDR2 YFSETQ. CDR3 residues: CASSLEAGRTEAFF. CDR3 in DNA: TGCGCCAGCAGCTTGGAGGCAGGGCGGACTGAAGCTTTCTTT. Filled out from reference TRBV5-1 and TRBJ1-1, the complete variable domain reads KAGVTQTPRYLIKTRGQQVTLSCSPISGHRSVSWYQQTPGQGLQFLFEYFSETQRNKGNFPGRFSGRQFSNSRSEMNVSTLELGDSALYLCASSLEAGRTEAFFGQGTRLTVV.

Written as DNA, the CDR3 is TGCGCCAGCAGCCAAGTACTACTTCCAAGTGGCTACACCTTC. The encoded protein is CASSQVLLPSGYTF. The rearrangement links TRBV4-1 to TRBJ1-2; D gene unclear. Looked up from germline, CDR1 is MGHRA and CDR2 is YSYEKL. V lost 1 base and J 7 bases, leaving 13 bases between the germline ends. The CDR3 consists of 14 residues.

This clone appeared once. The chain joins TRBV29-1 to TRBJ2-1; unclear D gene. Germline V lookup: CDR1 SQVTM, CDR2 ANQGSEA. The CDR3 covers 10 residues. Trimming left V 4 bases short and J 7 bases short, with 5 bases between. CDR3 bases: TGCAGCGTTGGTATAAATGAGCAGTTCTTC. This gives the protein CSVGINEQFF.

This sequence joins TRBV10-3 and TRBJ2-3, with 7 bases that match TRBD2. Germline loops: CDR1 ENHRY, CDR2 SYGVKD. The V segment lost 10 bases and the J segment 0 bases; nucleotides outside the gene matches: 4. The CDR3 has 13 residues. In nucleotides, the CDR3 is TGTGCCAGCAGCGGGGCTAGCACAGATACGCAGTATTTT. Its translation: CASSGASTDTQYF.

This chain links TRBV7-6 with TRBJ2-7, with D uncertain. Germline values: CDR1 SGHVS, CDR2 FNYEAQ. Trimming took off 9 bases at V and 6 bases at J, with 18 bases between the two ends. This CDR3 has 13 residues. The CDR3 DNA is TGTGCCAGTTCCGAGGCCCGGTCCGGCGAGCAGTACTTC. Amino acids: CASSEARSGEQYF.

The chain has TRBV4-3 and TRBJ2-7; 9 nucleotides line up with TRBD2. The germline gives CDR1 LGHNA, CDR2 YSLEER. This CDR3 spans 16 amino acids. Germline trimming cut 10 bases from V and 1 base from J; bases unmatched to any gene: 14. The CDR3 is CATKGREGRGSYEQYF. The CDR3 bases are TGCGCCACAAAGGGGCGGGAGGGCCGTGGGTCCTACGAGCAGTACTTC.